The following is a T cell receptor (beta chain) sequence with its context. Its target is unknown. Trimming removed 7 bases at V and 4 bases at J, with 16 bases between. This CDR3 has 14 residues. In germline, CDR1 is SQVTM, CDR2 ANQGSEA. Each hyperthyroidism patient was newly diagnosed, with under 2 months' duration, and aged 18 to 65. Among the exclusions were patients with other autoimmune diseases, uncontrolled infections, pregnancy or lactation. The sample belongs to a study of Graves' ophthalmopathy and Graves' hyperthyroidism. Broader study findings: Most expanded clonotypes from thyroid (those above 0.001 frequency) were also found in blood.

From RNA, the CDR3 regions of TCR beta chains were amplified and sequenced. Scientists carried out first-round RT-PCR using HTBI primers and then a second-round multiplex PCR. Each CDR3 protein is one row after TCRdb ran MiXCR on the multiplex PCR reads. The sample yields 500,000 to 600,000 distinct CDR3 sequences, under 45% seen once. Sequenced material: peripheral blood or thyroid tissue (not recorded which). The chain joins TRBV29-1 to TRBJ2-2; D is possibly TRBD1 or TRBD2 (6 bases each). This receptor was identified in an adult man with Graves' hyperthyroidism. CDR3 nucleotide sequence: TGCAGCGCTTTGGTTAGGGGGGCCACCGGGGAGCTGTTTTTT. Residues: CSALVRGATGELFF.